One and the same sample provided the 21 T cell receptor beta chains below, sequenced in a study of Ad26.COV2.S vaccination and SARS-CoV-2 variants. This table comes from immunoSEQ multiplex PCR, and its TCRdb copy is limited to in-frame clones, with some not included. Among a few hundred thousand clones listed, roughly four fifths were seen once. Treatment described: 15 to 20 received Ad26.COV2.S at low or high dose, single or two shots; several received placebo; per-sample allocation not given. The samples date from day 63 after the first vaccine or placebo injection. The sample in question was peripheral blood, obtained in a trial of Ad26.COV2.S vaccine versus placebo. The receptors originated from a person aged 18-65 years who received the Ad26.COV2.S COVID-19 vaccine or a placebo.

The CDR3 bases are TGTGCCAGCTCACAGGGGAACACTGAAGCTTTCTTT. Translation gives CASSQGNTEAFF. The chain recombines TRBV7-6 with TRBJ1-1, with D possibly being TRBD1 (6 bases). The germline gives CDR1 SGHVS, CDR2 FNYEAQ. V was cut by 8 bases and J by 1 base, with 8 bases left in between. This CDR3 spans 12 amino acids. The entire variable domain, with the rest obtained from reference TRBV7-6 and TRBJ1-1, is as follows: GAGVSQSPRYKVTKRGQDVALRCDPISGHVSLYWYRQALGQGPEFLTYFNYEAQQDKSGLPNDRFSAERPEGSISTLTIQRTEQRDSAMYRCASSQGNTEAFFGQGTRLTVV.

The chain uses TRBV2 and TRBJ1-4; D uncertain. Looked up from germline, CDR1 is SNHLY and CDR2 is FYNNEI. The V end lost 6 bases, the J end lost 6 bases, and 11 bases lay between the germline ends. The CDR3 has 13 amino acids. Here the CDR3 reads CASSRPSHEKLFF. The CDR3 coding sequence is TGTGCCAGCAGCAGACCATCCCATGAAAAACTGTTTTTT.

The chain carries TRBV9 and TRBJ2-3; 8 nucleotides align to TRBD2. The V gene end was trimmed by 7 bases and the J gene end by 6 bases; junction bases not matched to a gene: 7. The CDR3 sequence is 13 residues long. The germline gives CDR1 SGDLS, CDR2 YYNGEE. The CDR3 loop reads CASSGLAADTQYF. The DNA for the CDR3 is TGTGCCAGCTCCGGACTAGCAGCGGATACGCAGTATTTT.

This chain joins TRBV2 and TRBJ2-3; D gene uncertain. CDR1 SNHLY and CDR2 FYNNEI come from the germline V gene. V lost 6 bases and J 4 bases, leaving 11 bases between the germline ends. The CDR3 has 13 residues. The CDR3 here is CASSPLISDTQYF. The CDR3 region has the DNA TGTGCCAGCAGCCCACTAATTTCAGATACGCAGTATTTT. The variable domain in full, with the rest retrieved from reference TRBV2 and TRBJ2-3, is EPEVTQTPSHQVTQMGQEVILRCVPISNHLYFYWYRQILGQKVEFLVSFYNNEISEKSEIFDDQFSVERPDGSNFTLKIRSTKLEDSAMYFCASSPLISDTQYFGPGTRLTVL.

CDR3 bases: TGTGCCAGCAGTTCAATGGGGAGATTTGGCTACACCTTC. It is translated as CASSSMGRFGYTF. This chain connects TRBV12-3 or TRBV12-4 to TRBJ1-2; D uncertain. With 4 bases removed from V and 7 bases from J, the gap between germline ends came to 13 bases. CDR3 length: 13 residues.

The chain links TRBV7-3 to TRBJ2-7; 12 nucleotides line up with TRBD2. The junction had 7 bases not matched to a gene; V was cut back by 5 bases and J by 8 bases. This CDR3 has 14 amino acids. CDR1 SGHTA and CDR2 FQGTGA come from the germline V gene. This CDR3 is CASSPGLAGRKQYF. In DNA, the CDR3 is TGTGCCAGCAGCCCCGGACTAGCGGGGAGAAAGCAGTACTTC.

The rearrangement uses TRBV6-4 and TRBJ2-3; 8 bases line up with TRBD2. CDR3 length: 15 amino acids. The junction had 3 bases not matched to a gene; V was cut back by 2 bases and J by 2 bases. Germline values: CDR1 MRHNA, CDR2 SNTAGT. Written as DNA, the CDR3 is TGTGCCAGCAGTGACGCCGGGGGGGCCACAGATACGCAGTATTTT. Residues: CASSDAGGATDTQYF.

A single count supports this clone. The chain carries TRBV7-3 and TRBJ2-1; 8 bases map to TRBD2. The V gene's germline CDR1 is SGHTA and CDR2 FQGTGA. V shed 5 bases and J 2 bases; nucleotides not matched to a gene: 8. This CDR3 region has 16 residues. The CDR3 DNA is TGTGCCAGCAGCCCGACAGCTAGCGGGCCCTACAATGAGCAGTTCTTC. Translating it yields CASSPTASGPYNEQFF. The whole variable domain, remainder taken from reference TRBV7-3 and TRBJ2-1, is GAGVSQTPSNKVTEKGKYVELRCDPISGHTALYWYRQSLGQGPEFLIYFQGTGAADDSGLPNDRFFAVRPEGSVSTLKIQRTERGDSAVYLCASSPTASGPYNEQFFGPGTRLTVL.

J is TRBJ2-1 and V is TRBV10-2; 11 nucleotides line up with TRBD2. Per the germline V gene, CDR1 is WSHSY and CDR2 is SAAADI. V shed 7 bases and J 10 bases; nucleotides not matched to a gene: 12. The CDR3 runs to 15 residues. DNA for the CDR3: TGCGCCAGCACAGGCATAGCGGGGGGGCCGGGGGAGCAGTTCTTC. Residues: CASTGIAGGPGEQFF.

This clone came up a few times. V usage is TRBV19 and J usage is TRBJ1-1; D perhaps matches TRBD1 (6 bases). Trimming took off 4 bases at V and 4 bases at J, with 16 bases between the two ends. The V gene's germline CDR1 is LNHDA and CDR2 SQIVND (reference sequence). The CDR3 has 15 residues. CDR3 nucleotide sequence: TGTGCCAGTAGTAACACTCTCCCAGGGGTCACTGAAGCTTTCTTT. Translated, it gives CASSNTLPGVTEAFF. The full variable domain, rest sourced from reference TRBV19 and TRBJ1-1, is DGGITQSPKYLFRKEGQNVTLSCEQNLNHDAMYWYRQDPGQGLRLIYYSQIVNDFQKGDIAEGYSVSREKKESFPLTVTSAQKNPTAFYLCASSNTLPGVTEAFFGQGTRLTVV.

The chain recombines TRBV4-1 with TRBJ2-7; TRBD2 might be the D (5 bases). Looked up from germline, CDR1 is MGHRA and CDR2 is YSYEKL. The CDR3 spans 14 residues. Deletions cut 1 base from V and 1 base from J, with 8 bases between. CDR3 in amino acids: CASSQGAGSYEQYF. CDR3 coding DNA: TGCGCCAGCAGCCAAGGGGCGGGTTCCTACGAGCAGTACTTC.

The J gene is TRBJ2-1, the V gene TRBV11-3; tentatively, D is TRBD2 (6 bases). The length of the CDR3 is 14 residues. Germline V gene sequence: CDR1 SGHNT, CDR2 YENEEA. The V end was cut by 7 bases, the J end by 9 bases, with 19 bases between. The CDR3 sequence is CASILGGVGGEQFF. As DNA, the CDR3 is TGTGCCAGCATCCTGGGGGGAGTCGGGGGTGAGCAGTTCTTC.

J is TRBJ2-1 and V is TRBV7-3; TRBD1 matches 7 bases. Germline loops: CDR1 SGHTA, CDR2 FQGTGA. The V segment lost 5 bases and the J segment 4 bases; nucleotides outside the gene matches: 8. The CDR3 covers 15 residues. The CDR3 is CASSARQGFYNEQFF. DNA of the CDR3: TGTGCCAGCAGCGCCCGACAGGGATTTTACAATGAGCAGTTCTTC.

The V and J genes are TRBV6-5 and TRBJ2-3, with D tentatively TRBD1 (5 bases). Between the trimmed V and J ends, which lost 0 bases and 2 bases, there was a span of 6 bases. Germline CDR1 is MNHEY and CDR2 is SVGAGI. The CDR3 extends over 14 amino acids. The CDR3 coding sequence is TGTGCCAGCAGTTACTCCAGGGCCACAGATACGCAGTATTTT. It encodes CASSYSRATDTQYF.

This CDR3 reads CASALASSTDTQYF. The CDR3, as DNA: TGTGCCAGCGCACTAGCTTCTAGCACAGATACGCAGTATTTT. The rearrangement links TRBV9 to TRBJ2-3; D is possibly TRBD2 (6 bases). V was trimmed by 7 bases and J by 0 bases, leaving 12 bases between them. The CDR3 is made up of 14 amino acids. Germline CDR1 SGDLS, CDR2 YYNGEE.

J is TRBJ2-4 and V is TRBV27, with D possibly being TRBD2 (5 bases). Germline V gives CDR1 MNHEY, CDR2 SMNVEV (reference sequence). Trimming removed 3 bases from V and 0 bases from J, with 9 bases in between. This CDR3 region has 15 residues. The CDR3 loop reads CASSFARGAKNIQYF. The CDR3 DNA reads as TGTGCCAGCAGTTTCGCCCGGGGAGCCAAAAACATTCAGTACTTC.

The CDR3 spells CASSLVGPGVATEAFF. The DNA for the CDR3 is TGCGCCAGCAGCTTGGTCGGGCCTGGGGTGGCCACTGAAGCTTTCTTT. This chain links TRBV5-1 with TRBJ1-1; D gene unclear. CDR1 SGHRS and CDR2 YFSETQ come from the germline V gene. The CDR3 totals 16 residues. V was cut by 0 bases and J by 4 bases, with 16 bases left in between.

This clone ranks as medium-sized. This sequence joins TRBV6-4 and TRBJ2-3; 8 bases align to TRBD1. CDR1 and CDR2 (germline): MRHNA, SNTAGT. J gave up 4 bases and V 3 bases, and 6 bases lay outside the gene matches. The CDR3 totals 15 residues. The CDR3 loop reads CASSESAGGADTQYF. The CDR3 nucleotides read TGTGCCAGCAGTGAGTCGGCAGGGGGCGCAGATACGCAGTATTTT.

The chain couples TRBV20-1 to TRBJ1-2, with 7 bases that match TRBD1. The CDR3 has 11 amino acids. Germline assignment: CDR1 DFQATT and CDR2 SNEGSKA (reference sequence). Trimming took 6 bases from V and 8 from J; bases not matched to a gene: 6. The CDR3 here is CSAEQGLGYTF. The CDR3 DNA is TGCAGTGCCGAACAGGGGCTGGGCTACACCTTC.

This chain joins TRBV5-1 and TRBJ2-3; 9 bases fit TRBD2. With V trimmed by 5 bases and J by 4 bases, 5 bases remained unmatched. The CDR3 spans 14 residues. Germline assignment: CDR1 SGHRS and CDR2 YFSETQ. CDR3 bases: TGCGCCAGCAGGGGCGGGGGGGCGGCAGATACGCAGTATTTT. Encoded protein: CASRGGGAADTQYF.

There are a few counts of this clone. J is TRBJ2-2 and V is TRBV5-4, with D uncertain. The length of the CDR3 is 15 residues. Between the trimmed V and J ends, which lost 0 bases and 2 bases, there was a span of 8 bases. CDR1 is SGHNT, CDR2 YYREEE, per germline (reference sequence). CDR3 loop: CASSLDRDNTGELFF. DNA for the CDR3: TGTGCCAGCAGCTTGGACAGAGATAACACCGGGGAGCTGTTTTTT.